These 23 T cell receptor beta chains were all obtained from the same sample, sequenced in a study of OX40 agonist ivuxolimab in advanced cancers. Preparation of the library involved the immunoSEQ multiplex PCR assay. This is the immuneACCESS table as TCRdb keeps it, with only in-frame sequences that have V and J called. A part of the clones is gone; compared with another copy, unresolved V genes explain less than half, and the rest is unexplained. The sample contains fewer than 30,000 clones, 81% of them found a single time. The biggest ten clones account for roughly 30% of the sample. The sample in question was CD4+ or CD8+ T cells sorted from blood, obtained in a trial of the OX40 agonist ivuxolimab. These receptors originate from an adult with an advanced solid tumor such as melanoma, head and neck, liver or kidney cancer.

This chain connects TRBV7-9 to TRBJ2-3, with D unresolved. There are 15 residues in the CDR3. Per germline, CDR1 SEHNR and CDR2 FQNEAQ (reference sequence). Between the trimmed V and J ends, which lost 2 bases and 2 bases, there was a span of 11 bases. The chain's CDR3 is CASSLTGSTTDTQYF. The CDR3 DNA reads TGTGCCAGCAGCTTAACGGGCTCAACCACAGATACGCAGTATTTT.

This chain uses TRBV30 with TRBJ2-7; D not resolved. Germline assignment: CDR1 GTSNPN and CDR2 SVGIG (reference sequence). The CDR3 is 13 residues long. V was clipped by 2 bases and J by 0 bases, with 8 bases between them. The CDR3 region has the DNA TGTGCCTGGAGTTTTGGTGTCTCCTACGAGCAGTACTTC. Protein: CAWSFGVSYEQYF.

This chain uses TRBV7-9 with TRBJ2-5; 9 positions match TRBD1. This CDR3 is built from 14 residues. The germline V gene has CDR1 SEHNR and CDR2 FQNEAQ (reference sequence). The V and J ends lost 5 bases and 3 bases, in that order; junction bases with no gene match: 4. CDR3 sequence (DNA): TGTGCCAGCAGCGACCGGGACAGGGAAGAGACCCAGTACTTC. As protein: CASSDRDREETQYF.

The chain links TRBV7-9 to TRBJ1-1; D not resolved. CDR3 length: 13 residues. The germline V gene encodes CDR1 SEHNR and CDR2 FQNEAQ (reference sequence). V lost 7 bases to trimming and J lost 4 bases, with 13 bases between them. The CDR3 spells CASTRVGFTEAFF. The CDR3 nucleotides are TGTGCCAGCACCCGGGTGGGCTTCACTGAAGCTTTCTTT.

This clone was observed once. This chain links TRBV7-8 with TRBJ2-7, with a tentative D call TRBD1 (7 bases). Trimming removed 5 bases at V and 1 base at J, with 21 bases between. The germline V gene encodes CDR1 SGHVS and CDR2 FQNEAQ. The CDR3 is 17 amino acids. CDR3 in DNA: TGTGCCAGCAGCGGAGGGACAGACGGGACTCTGTCCTACGAGCAGTACTTC. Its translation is CASSGGTDGTLSYEQYF.

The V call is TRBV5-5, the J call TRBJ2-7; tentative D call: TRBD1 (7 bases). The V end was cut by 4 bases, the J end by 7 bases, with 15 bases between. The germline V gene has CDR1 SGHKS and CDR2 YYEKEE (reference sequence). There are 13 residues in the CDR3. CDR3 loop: CASSLGQAGEQYF. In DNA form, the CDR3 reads TGTGCCAGCAGCCTAGGACAGGCGGGGGAGCAGTACTTC.

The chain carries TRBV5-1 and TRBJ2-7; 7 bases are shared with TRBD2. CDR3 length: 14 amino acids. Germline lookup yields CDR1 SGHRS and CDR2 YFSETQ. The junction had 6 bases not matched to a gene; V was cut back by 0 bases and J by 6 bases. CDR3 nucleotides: TGCGCCAGCAGCTTGGGGGCGGGAGCCCGCGAGCAGTACTTC. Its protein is CASSLGAGAREQYF. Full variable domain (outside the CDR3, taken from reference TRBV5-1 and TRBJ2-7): KAGVTQTPRYLIKTRGQQVTLSCSPISGHRSVSWYQQTPGQGLQFLFEYFSETQRNKGNFPGRFSGRQFSNSRSEMNVSTLELGDSALYLCASSLGAGAREQYFGPGTRLTVT.

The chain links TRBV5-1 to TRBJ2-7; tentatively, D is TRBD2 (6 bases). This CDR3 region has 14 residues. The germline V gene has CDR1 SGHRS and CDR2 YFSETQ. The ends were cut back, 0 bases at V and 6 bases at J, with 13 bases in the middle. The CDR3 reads CASSLAAGLREQYF. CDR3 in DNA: TGCGCCAGCAGCTTGGCTGCGGGGTTGCGCGAGCAGTACTTC.

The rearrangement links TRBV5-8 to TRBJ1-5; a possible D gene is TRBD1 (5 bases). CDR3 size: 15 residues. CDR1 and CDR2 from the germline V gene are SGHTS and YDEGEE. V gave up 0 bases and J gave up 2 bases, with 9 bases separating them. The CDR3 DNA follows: TGTGCCAGCAGCTTGGGGGGCGCAGGCAATCAGCCCCAGCATTTT. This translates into CASSLGGAGNQPQHF.

CDR3 amino acids: CASSVGGGNEQYF. In DNA form, the CDR3 reads TGTGCCAGCAGCGTAGGAGGGGGGAACGAGCAGTACTTC. The chain is built from TRBV9 and TRBJ2-7; perhaps D is TRBD1 or TRBD2 (6 bases each). Trimming took off 0 bases at V and 5 bases at J, with 9 bases between the two ends. The CDR3 length is 13 residues. Germline CDR1 SGDLS, CDR2 YYNGEE.

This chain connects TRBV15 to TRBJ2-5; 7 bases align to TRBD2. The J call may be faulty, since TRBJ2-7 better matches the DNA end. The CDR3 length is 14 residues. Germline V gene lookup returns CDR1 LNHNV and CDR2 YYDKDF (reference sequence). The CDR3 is CATSRERLALEQYF. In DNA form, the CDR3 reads TGTGCCACCAGCAGAGAGAGACTAGCTCTCGAGCAGTACTTC.

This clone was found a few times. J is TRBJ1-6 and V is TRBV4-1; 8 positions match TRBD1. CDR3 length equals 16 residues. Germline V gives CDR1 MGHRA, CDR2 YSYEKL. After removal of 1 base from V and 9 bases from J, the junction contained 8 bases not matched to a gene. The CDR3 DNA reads TGCGCCAGCAGCCAAGGACGTCCGGGACAGGCTTCACCCCTCCACTTT. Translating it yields CASSQGRPGQASPLHF.

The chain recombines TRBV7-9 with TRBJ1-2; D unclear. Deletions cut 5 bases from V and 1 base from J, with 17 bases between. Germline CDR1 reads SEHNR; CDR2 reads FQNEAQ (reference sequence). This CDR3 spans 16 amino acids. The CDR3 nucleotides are TGTGCCAGCAGCCCACCCGGGGAGGGAGTTAACTATGGCTACACCTTC. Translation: CASSPPGEGVNYGYTF.

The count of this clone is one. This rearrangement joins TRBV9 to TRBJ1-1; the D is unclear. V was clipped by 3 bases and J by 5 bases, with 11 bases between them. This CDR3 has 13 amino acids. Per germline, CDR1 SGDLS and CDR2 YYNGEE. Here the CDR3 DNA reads TGTGCCAGCAGCGATTCGGATTTAACTGAAGCTTTCTTT. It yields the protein CASSDSDLTEAFF.

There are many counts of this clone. DNA for the CDR3: TGTGCCAGTAGTACCGGGACCGGATATGGCTACACCTTC. Translated, it gives CASSTGTGYGYTF. The rearrangement joins TRBV19 to TRBJ1-2; tentative D call: TRBD1 (5 bases). The CDR3 is 13 residues long. Deletions cut 4 bases from V and 5 bases from J, with 11 bases between. Germline assignment: CDR1 LNHDA and CDR2 SQIVND (reference sequence).

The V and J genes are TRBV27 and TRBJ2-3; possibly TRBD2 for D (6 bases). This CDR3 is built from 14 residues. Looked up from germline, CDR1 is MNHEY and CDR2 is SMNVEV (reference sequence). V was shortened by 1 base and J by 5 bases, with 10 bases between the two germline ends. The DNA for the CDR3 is TGTGCCAGCAGTTTATACGGGAGTCGAGATACGCAGTATTTT. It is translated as CASSLYGSRDTQYF.

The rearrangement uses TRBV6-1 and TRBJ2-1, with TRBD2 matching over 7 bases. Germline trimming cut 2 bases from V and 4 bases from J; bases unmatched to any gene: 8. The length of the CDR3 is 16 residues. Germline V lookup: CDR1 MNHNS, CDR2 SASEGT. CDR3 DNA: TGTGCCAGCAGTGAATGGGGGGGGACCTCTTACAATGAGCAGTTCTTC. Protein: CASSEWGGTSYNEQFF.

For the CDR3, the DNA is TGTGCCAGCAGTCCTGGGACCGCTAGCACAGATACGCAGTATTTT. This codes for CASSPGTASTDTQYF. V and J are TRBV28 and TRBJ2-3; D is perhaps TRBD1 or TRBD2 (5 bases each). Germline values: CDR1 MDHEN, CDR2 SYDVKM. V gave up 5 bases and J gave up 0 bases, with 12 bases separating them. The CDR3 totals 15 residues.

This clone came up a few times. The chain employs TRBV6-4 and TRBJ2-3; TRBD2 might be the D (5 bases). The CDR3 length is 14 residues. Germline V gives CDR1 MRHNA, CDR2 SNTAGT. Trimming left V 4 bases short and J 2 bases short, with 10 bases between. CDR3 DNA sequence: TGTGCCAGCAGTGCGGAGACTACCACAGATACGCAGTATTTT. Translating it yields CASSAETTTDTQYF.

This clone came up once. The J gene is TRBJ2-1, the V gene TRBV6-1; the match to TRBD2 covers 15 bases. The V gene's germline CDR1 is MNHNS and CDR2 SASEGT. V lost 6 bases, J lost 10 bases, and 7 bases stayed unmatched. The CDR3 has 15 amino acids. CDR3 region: CASRGWTSGGEEQFF. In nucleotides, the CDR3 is TGTGCCAGCAGGGGTTGGACTAGCGGGGGGGAGGAGCAGTTCTTC.

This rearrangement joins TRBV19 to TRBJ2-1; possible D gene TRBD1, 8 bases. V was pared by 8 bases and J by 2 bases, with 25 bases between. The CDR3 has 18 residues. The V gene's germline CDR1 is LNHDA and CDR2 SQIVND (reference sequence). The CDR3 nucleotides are TGTGCCAGTCTGGGGGGGACAGGTTCCACTGGGCCCTACAATGAGCAGTTCTTC. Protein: CASLGGTGSTGPYNEQFF.

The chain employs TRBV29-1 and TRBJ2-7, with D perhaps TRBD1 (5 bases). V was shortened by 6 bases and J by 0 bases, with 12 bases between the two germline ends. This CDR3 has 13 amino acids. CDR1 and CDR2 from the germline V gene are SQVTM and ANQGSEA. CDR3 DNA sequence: TGCAGCGTCGTGACAGTCATCTCCTACGAGCAGTACTTC. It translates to CSVVTVISYEQYF.

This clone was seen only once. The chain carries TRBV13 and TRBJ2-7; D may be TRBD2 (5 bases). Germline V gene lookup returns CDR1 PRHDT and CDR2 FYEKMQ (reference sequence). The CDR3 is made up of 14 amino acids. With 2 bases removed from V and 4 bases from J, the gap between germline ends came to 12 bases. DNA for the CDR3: TGTGCCAGCAGCTTACTGGGAGATGAGTACGAGCAGTACTTC. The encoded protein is CASSLLGDEYEQYF.